This T cell receptor beta chain comes out of a study of CD4 T cells in relation to SARS-CoV-2 and coronaviruses. Overall study: After 10 days of antigen culture, PBMC TCR beta CDR3s were sequenced.

TCRdb's copy holds only in-frame clones and misses some; the assay was immunoSEQ multiplex PCR. The data show about 38,000 clones, with over 75% seen just once and just over 20% held by the top ten. Germline V gene data show CDR1 as MNHEY and CDR2 as SVGEGT. The CDR3 contains 13 residues. Study-wide findings and caveats: Crossreactivity was assessed only for spike protein, not other viral proteins.

On this clone itself: What it recognizes is unknown. Mismatch with germline at one junction end may stem from a read error.

This chain joins TRBV6-2 or TRBV6-3 and TRBJ2-7, with 13 bases identical to TRBD2. This clonotype was obtained from an adult with COVID-19. The sequenced sample was memory CD4+ T cells from PBMCs, cultured in vitro. Written as DNA, the CDR3 is TGTGCCAGCAGTTCCCACGAAGGACTAGCGGGGGTCTTC. Its protein is CASSSHEGLAGVF.